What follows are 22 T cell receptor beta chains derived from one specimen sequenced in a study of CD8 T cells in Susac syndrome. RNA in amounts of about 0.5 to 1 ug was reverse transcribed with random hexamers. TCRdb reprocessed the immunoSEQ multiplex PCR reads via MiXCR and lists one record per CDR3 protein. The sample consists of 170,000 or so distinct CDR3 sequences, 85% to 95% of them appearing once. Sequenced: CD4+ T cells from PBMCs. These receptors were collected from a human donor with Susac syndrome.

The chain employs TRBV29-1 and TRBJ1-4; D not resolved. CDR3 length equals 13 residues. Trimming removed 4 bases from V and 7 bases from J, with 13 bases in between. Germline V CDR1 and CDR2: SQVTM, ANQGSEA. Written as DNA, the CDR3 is TGCAGCGTTGGACGGCCGGGAGGTGAAAAACTGTTTTTT. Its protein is CSVGRPGGEKLFF. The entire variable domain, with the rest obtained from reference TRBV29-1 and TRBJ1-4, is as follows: SAVISQKPSRDICQRGTSLTIQCQVDSQVTMMFWYRQQPGQSLTLIATANQGSEATYESGFVIDKFPISRPNLTFSTLTVSNMSPEDSSIYLCSVGRPGGEKLFFGSGTQLSVL.

CDR3 bases: TGCGCCAGCAGCGGGGGGACAGGCCAGAACACTGAAGCTTTCTTT. The encoded protein is CASSGGTGQNTEAFF. The chain uses TRBV5-1 and TRBJ1-1; 8 bases agree with TRBD1. Germline V gene data show CDR1 as SGHRS and CDR2 as YFSETQ. After removal of 4 bases from V and 1 base from J, the junction contained 6 bases not matched to a gene. The CDR3 has 15 residues.

The CDR3 loop is CASSLDAGGDNEQFF. DNA for the CDR3: TGCGCCAGCAGCTTGGACGCGGGGGGCGACAATGAGCAGTTCTTC. The chain carries TRBV5-1 and TRBJ2-1, with 8 bases fitting TRBD2. The germline CDR1 and CDR2 sequences are SGHRS and YFSETQ. The V segment lost 0 bases and the J segment 5 bases; nucleotides outside the gene matches: 4. This CDR3 has 15 residues.

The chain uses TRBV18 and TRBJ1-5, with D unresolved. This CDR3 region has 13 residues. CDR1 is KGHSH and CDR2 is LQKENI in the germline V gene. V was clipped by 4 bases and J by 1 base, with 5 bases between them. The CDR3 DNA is TGTGCCAGCTCACAGGCCAGCAATCAGCCCCAGCATTTT. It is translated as CASSQASNQPQHF.

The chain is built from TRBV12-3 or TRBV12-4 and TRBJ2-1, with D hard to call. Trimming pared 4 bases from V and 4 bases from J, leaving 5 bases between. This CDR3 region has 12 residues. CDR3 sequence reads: CASSSAYNEQFF. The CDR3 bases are TGTGCCAGCAGTTCAGCGTACAATGAGCAGTTCTTC.

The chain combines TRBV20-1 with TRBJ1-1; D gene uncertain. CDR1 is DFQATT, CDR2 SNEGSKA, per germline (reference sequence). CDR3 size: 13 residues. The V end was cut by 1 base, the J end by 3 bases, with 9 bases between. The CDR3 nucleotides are TGCAGTGCTAGAGCAACCCGGGACACTGAAGCTTTCTTT. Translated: CSARATRDTEAFF.

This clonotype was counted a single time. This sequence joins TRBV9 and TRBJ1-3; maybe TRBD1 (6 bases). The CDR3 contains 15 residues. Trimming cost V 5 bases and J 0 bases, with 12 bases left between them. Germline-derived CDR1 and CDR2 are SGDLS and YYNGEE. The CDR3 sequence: CASSLTGSSGNTIYF. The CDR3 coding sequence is TGTGCCAGCAGTTTGACAGGATCCTCTGGAAACACCATATATTTT.

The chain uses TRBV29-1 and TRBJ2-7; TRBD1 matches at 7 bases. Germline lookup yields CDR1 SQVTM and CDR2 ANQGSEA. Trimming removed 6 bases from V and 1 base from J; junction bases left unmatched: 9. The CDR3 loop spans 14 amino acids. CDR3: CSVHTGTASYEQYF. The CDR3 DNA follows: TGCAGCGTCCACACCGGGACAGCTTCCTACGAGCAGTACTTC.

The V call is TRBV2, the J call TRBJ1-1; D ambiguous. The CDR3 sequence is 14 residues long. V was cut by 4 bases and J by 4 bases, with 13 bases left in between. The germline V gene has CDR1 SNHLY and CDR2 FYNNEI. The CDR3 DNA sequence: TGTGCCAGCAGTGTTATCAGTCCGCCCACTGAAGCTTTCTTT. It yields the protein CASSVISPPTEAFF. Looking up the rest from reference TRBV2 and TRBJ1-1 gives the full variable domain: EPEVTQTPSHQVTQMGQEVILRCVPISNHLYFYWYRQILGQKVEFLVSFYNNEISEKSEIFDDQFSVERPDGSNFTLKIRSTKLEDSAMYFCASSVISPPTEAFFGQGTRLTVV.

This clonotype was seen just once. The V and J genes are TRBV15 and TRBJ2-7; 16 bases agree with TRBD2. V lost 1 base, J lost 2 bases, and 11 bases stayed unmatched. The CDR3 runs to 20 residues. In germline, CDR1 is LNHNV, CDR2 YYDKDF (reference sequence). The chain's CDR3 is CATSRANSPGTSGGAYEQYF. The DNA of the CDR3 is TGTGCCACCAGCAGAGCCAACTCCCCGGGGACTAGCGGGGGGGCCTACGAGCAGTACTTC.

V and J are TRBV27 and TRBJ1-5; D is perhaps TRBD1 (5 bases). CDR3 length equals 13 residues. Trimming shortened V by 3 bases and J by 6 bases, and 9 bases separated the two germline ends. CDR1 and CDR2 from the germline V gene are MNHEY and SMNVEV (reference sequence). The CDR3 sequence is CASSFQGGQPQHF. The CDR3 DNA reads TGTGCCAGCAGTTTCCAGGGTGGTCAGCCCCAGCATTTT.

In DNA form, the CDR3 reads TGTGCCAGCAGCTTAGACAAGCCGGGTAGCGACTATGGCTACACCTTC. Its protein product is CASSLDKPGSDYGYTF. This rearrangement joins TRBV5-4 to TRBJ1-2, with unresolved D. V gave up 2 bases and J gave up 3 bases, with 17 bases separating them. CDR3 length: 16 residues. CDR1 and CDR2 (germline): SGHNT, YYREEE (reference sequence).

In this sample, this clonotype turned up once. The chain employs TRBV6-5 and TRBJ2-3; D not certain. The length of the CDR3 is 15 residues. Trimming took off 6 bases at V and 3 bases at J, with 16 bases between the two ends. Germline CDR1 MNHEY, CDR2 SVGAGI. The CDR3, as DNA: TGTGCCAGCAGCCGTTACAACGGCAGGACAGATACGCAGTATTTT. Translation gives CASSRYNGRTDTQYF.

The CDR3 is CASSHGTSGVADTQYF. For the CDR3, the DNA is TGTGCCAGCAGCCATGGGACTAGCGGGGTCGCAGATACGCAGTATTTT. The rearrangement uses TRBV12-3 or TRBV12-4 and TRBJ2-3; TRBD2 aligns across 13 bases. V shed 6 bases and J 4 bases; nucleotides not matched to a gene: 7. The CDR3 is 16 amino acids.

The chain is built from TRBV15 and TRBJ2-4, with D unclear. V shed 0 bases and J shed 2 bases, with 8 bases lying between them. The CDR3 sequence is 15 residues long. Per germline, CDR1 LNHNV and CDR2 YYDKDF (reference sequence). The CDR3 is CATSRDWEPKNIQYF. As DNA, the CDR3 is TGTGCCACCAGCAGAGATTGGGAACCCAAAAACATTCAGTACTTC. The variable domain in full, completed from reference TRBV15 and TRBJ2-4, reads DAMVIQNPRYQVTQFGKPVTLSCSQTLNHNVMYWYQQKSSQAPKLLFHYYDKDFNNEADTPDNFQSRRPNTSFCFLDIRSPGLGDTAMYLCATSRDWEPKNIQYFGAGTRLSVL.

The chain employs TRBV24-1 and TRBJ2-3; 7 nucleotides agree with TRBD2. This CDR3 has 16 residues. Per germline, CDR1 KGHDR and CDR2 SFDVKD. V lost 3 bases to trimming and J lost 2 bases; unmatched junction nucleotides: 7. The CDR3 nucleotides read TGTGCCACCAGTGATGGAAAGGGAGGGAACACAGATACGCAGTATTTT. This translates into CATSDGKGGNTDTQYF.

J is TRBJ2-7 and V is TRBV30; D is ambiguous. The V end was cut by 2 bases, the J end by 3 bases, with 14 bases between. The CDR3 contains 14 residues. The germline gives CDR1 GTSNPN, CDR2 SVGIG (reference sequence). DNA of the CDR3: TGTGCCTGGAGTCTAATCAGGAACAGCTACGAGCAGTACTTC. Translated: CAWSLIRNSYEQYF.

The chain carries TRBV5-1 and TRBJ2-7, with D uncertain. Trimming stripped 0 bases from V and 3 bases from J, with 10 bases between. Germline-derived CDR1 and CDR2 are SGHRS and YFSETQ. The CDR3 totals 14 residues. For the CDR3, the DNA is TGCGCCAGCAGCTTGGACGAGACCCTCTACGAGCAGTACTTC. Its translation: CASSLDETLYEQYF.

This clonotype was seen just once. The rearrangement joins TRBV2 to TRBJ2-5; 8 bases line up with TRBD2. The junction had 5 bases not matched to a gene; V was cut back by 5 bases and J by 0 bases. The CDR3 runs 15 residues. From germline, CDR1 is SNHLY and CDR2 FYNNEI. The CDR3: CASSWASGHQETQYF. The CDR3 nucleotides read TGTGCCAGCAGTTGGGCTAGCGGGCACCAAGAGACCCAGTACTTC.

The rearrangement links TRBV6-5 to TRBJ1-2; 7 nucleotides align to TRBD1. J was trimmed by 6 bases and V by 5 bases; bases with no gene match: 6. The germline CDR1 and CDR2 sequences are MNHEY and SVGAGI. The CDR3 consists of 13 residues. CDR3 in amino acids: CASSRQGVDGYTF. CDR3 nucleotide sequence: TGTGCCAGCAGTAGACAGGGAGTCGATGGCTACACCTTC.

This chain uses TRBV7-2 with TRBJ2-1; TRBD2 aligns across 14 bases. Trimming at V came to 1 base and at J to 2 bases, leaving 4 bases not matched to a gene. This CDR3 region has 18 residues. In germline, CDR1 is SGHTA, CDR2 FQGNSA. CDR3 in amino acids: CASSLETSGGAPYNEQFF. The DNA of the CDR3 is TGTGCCAGCAGCTTAGAGACTAGCGGGGGGGCTCCCTACAATGAGCAGTTCTTC.

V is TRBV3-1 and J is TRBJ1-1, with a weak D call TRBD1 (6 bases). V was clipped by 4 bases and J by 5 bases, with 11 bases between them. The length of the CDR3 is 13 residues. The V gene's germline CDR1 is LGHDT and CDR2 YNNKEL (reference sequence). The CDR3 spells CASSRKGGTEAFF. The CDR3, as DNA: TGTGCCAGCAGCCGGAAAGGGGGTACTGAAGCTTTCTTT.